Below, 19 T cell receptor beta chains from the same sample are listed, as sequenced in a study of neurological immune-mediated disorders (dated by TCRdb to about 2019). The method was 5' RACE. Sequencing was performed on an Illumina HiSeq 2500. In-frame beta chains were kept once TCRdb had trimmed the public reads at Q25 with fastp and called clones with MiXCR. Duplicate CDR3 protein sequences are folded into a single record with the most common DNA and genes. The sample table lists roughly 65,000 distinct CDR3 sequences, over 4% of them with a count of one. 2.5% to 3% of the sample is held by the ten biggest clonotypes. Sequencing input: PBMCs. All receptors derive from a man aged 50 to 60 with multiple sclerosis.

This clonotype showed up many times. One end of the junction fails to match germline, which may point to a read error. CDR3 region: CASSLDSGGISEQFF. CDR3 bases: TGTGCTAGCAGCTTAGATAGCGGGGGGATCAGTGAGCAGTTCTTC. V gene TRBV7-7 combines with J gene TRBJ2-1; 10 bases align to TRBD2. This CDR3 region has 15 residues. Germline CDR1 reads SSHAT; CDR2 reads FNYEAQ (reference sequence).

This clonotype was detected ten times or more. V usage is TRBV20-1 and J usage is TRBJ1-6, with D maybe TRBD1 (5 bases). The CDR3 spans 14 residues. Per germline, CDR1 DFQATT and CDR2 SNEGSKA (reference sequence). V was trimmed by 1 base and J by 2 bases, leaving 6 bases between them. The CDR3 region has the DNA TGCAGTGCTAGAGCGGGGGCCTATAATTCACCCCTCCACTTT. This gives the protein CSARAGAYNSPLHF.

A note on this clonotype: This may arise from a read error, as a much more abundant clone is one base away. The chain employs TRBV24-1 and TRBJ1-4; TRBD1 matches 7 bases. CDR3 length equals 14 residues. The germline V gene encodes CDR1 KGHDR and CDR2 SFDVKD. CDR3 in amino acids: CATSPGTVNDKLFF. Here the CDR3 DNA reads TGTGCCACCAGCCCCGGGACAGTCAATGACAAACTGTTTTTT.

In its sample, this clonotype was seen many times. The chain employs TRBV4-2 and TRBJ1-4; D call uncertain. With 1 base removed from V and 4 bases from J, the gap between germline ends came to 10 bases. Per germline, CDR1 LGHNA and CDR2 YNFKEQ. This CDR3 has 15 amino acids. The CDR3 loop is CASSQVGDNNEKLFF. The CDR3 nucleotides read TGTGCCAGCAGCCAAGTCGGGGATAATAATGAAAAACTGTTTTTT.

This clonotype was recorded many times. The chain joins TRBV5-1 to TRBJ2-1; D is ambiguous. The V and J ends lost 0 bases and 8 bases respectively, with 9 bases between them. Germline CDR1 reads SGHRS; CDR2 reads YFSETQ. CDR3 length equals 13 residues. The CDR3 region is CASSLAPVDEQFF. The CDR3 nucleotides read TGCGCCAGCAGCTTGGCTCCGGTAGATGAGCAGTTCTTC.

This clonotype has only a few counts. This chain connects TRBV14 to TRBJ2-7; 7 positions match TRBD1. This CDR3 comprises 14 residues. With 9 bases clipped from V and 0 bases from J, the junction kept 8 bases outside the gene matches. Germline CDR1 is SGHDN and CDR2 is FVKESK. The chain's CDR3 is CASNTKGASYEQYV. CDR3 nucleotides: TGTGCCAGTAATACCAAGGGGGCCTCCTACGAGCAGTACGTC.

This clonotype was seen ten or more times. The chain couples TRBV5-1 to TRBJ2-5; no firm D call. The CDR3 runs 12 residues. Trimming took 2 bases from V and 2 from J, leaving 4 bases between them. CDR1 is SGHRS, CDR2 YFSETQ, per germline. CDR3 loop: CASSFFQETQYF. The CDR3 coding sequence is TGCGCCAGCAGCTTTTTTCAAGAGACCCAGTACTTC. The full variable domain, rest sourced from reference TRBV5-1 and TRBJ2-5, is KAGVTQTPRYLIKTRGQQVTLSCSPISGHRSVSWYQQTPGQGLQFLFEYFSETQRNKGNFPGRFSGRQFSNSRSEMNVSTLELGDSALYLCASSFFQETQYFGPGTRLLVL.

This clonotype occurred a few times. This chain joins TRBV15 and TRBJ2-2, with TRBD1 identical over 9 bases. The junction had 5 bases not matched to a gene; V was cut back by 3 bases and J by 3 bases. The CDR3 loop spans 16 amino acids. CDR1 and CDR2 from the germline V gene are LNHNV and YYDKDF (reference sequence). The CDR3 DNA is TGTGCCACCAGCAGTCCGGGACAGGGTGACACCGGGGAGCTGTTTTTT. It translates to CATSSPGQGDTGELFF.

The chain is built from TRBV14 and TRBJ2-5; D unclear. Deletions cut 2 bases from V and 5 bases from J, with 3 bases between. Germline CDR1 and CDR2: SGHDN and FVKESK. CDR3 size: 11 residues. DNA of the CDR3: TGTGCCAGCAGCCAATATGAGACCCAGTACTTC. Protein sequence: CASSQYETQYF.

This clonotype was picked up many times. The chain couples TRBV6-5 to TRBJ2-7, with 7 bases identical to TRBD1. CDR1 is MNHEY, CDR2 SVGAGI, per germline. The CDR3 contains 15 residues. The ends lost 10 bases at V and 2 bases at J; junction bases unmatched: 14. CDR3 protein: CATYEKTGNAYEQYF. In DNA, the CDR3 is TGTGCCACCTACGAAAAGACAGGGAACGCCTACGAGCAGTACTTC.

This clonotype occurred many times. The chain is built from TRBV5-1 and TRBJ1-2, with D tentatively TRBD1 (5 bases). The CDR3 totals 13 residues. Between the trimmed V and J ends, which lost 1 base and 8 bases, there was a span of 12 bases. The germline V gene encodes CDR1 SGHRS and CDR2 YFSETQ. The CDR3 nucleotides are TGCGCCAGCAGCTTGAGGGGCTCAAGCGGCTACACCTTC. It specifies CASSLRGSSGYTF. The whole variable domain, filled in from reference TRBV5-1 and TRBJ1-2, reads KAGVTQTPRYLIKTRGQQVTLSCSPISGHRSVSWYQQTPGQGLQFLFEYFSETQRNKGNFPGRFSGRQFSNSRSEMNVSTLELGDSALYLCASSLRGSSGYTFGSGTRLTVV.

This clonotype was counted ten times or more. The chain carries TRBV10-3 and TRBJ1-2, with D perhaps TRBD1 (5 bases). Between the trimmed V and J ends, which lost 5 bases and 6 bases, there was a span of 25 bases. The CDR3 covers 17 residues. The germline V gene encodes CDR1 ENHRY and CDR2 SYGVKD. In DNA form, the CDR3 reads TGTGCCATCAGTTACGGGGCAGGCGAAAGAACGGACGATGGCTACACCTTC. It yields the protein CAISYGAGERTDDGYTF.

The sample holds one count of this clonotype. A much larger clone lies one base from this, so it may be a read error. Because it lacks the conserved phenylalanine or tryptophan at the end, this CDR3 is likely a read error. The V call is TRBV20-1, the J call TRBJ1-1, with 9 nucleotides matching TRBD1. The trim removed 6 bases at V and 0 bases at J, leaving 8 bases unmatched. Germline CDR1 DFQATT, CDR2 SNEGSKA (reference sequence). CDR3 length: 15 amino acids. The CDR3 sequence is CSARQGGRLNTEAFC. In DNA form, the CDR3 reads TGCAGTGCCCGACAGGGGGGGAGGCTGAACACTGAAGCTTTCTGT.

Many counts were recorded for this clonotype. V usage is TRBV6-6 and J usage is TRBJ2-7; maybe TRBD1 (6 bases). Trimming removed 1 base from V and 3 bases from J, with 10 bases in between. The germline V gene encodes CDR1 MNHNY and CDR2 SVGAGI (reference sequence). The CDR3 has 14 residues. The DNA of the CDR3 is TGTGCCAGCAGTTACTTGGGGGCTCGCTACGAGCAGTACTTC. Translation gives CASSYLGARYEQYF.

This clonotype was recorded many times. The V call is TRBV5-1, the J call TRBJ2-5; TRBD2 matches 13 bases. The CDR3 sequence is 15 residues long. V shed 5 bases and J 2 bases; nucleotides not matched to a gene: 3. CDR1 and CDR2 from the germline V gene are SGHRS and YFSETQ. This CDR3 reads CASSRGLAGQETQYF. DNA of the CDR3: TGCGCCAGCAGTAGGGGACTAGCGGGACAAGAGACCCAGTACTTC.

This clonotype was recorded many times. The chain uses TRBV10-3 and TRBJ1-1; no firm D call. CDR3 length equals 15 residues. Looked up from germline, CDR1 is ENHRY and CDR2 is SYGVKD. Trimming pared 0 bases from V and 4 bases from J, leaving 12 bases between. The CDR3: CAISESRFRGTEAFF. As DNA, the CDR3 is TGTGCCATCAGTGAGTCTAGGTTTCGGGGCACTGAAGCTTTCTTT.

This clonotype was counted only a few times. V usage is TRBV6-2 or TRBV6-3 and J usage is TRBJ2-7; 10 bases fit TRBD1. The CDR3 loop spans 15 amino acids. The junction had 7 bases not matched to a gene; V was cut back by 5 bases and J by 3 bases. CDR1 is MNHEY, CDR2 SVGEGT, per germline. The CDR3 reads CASSVPGQGIYEQYF. As DNA, the CDR3 is TGTGCCAGCAGTGTACCGGGACAGGGGATCTACGAGCAGTACTTC.

This clonotype was observed many times. The chain has TRBV12-3 or TRBV12-4 and TRBJ1-1; 7 bases align to TRBD1. The ends lost 1 base at V and 4 bases at J; junction bases unmatched: 9. The CDR3 runs to 16 residues. The CDR3, as DNA: TGTGCCAGCAGTTTAGGAGACAGGGTGCGTAGCACTGAAGCTTTCTTT. Protein: CASSLGDRVRSTEAFF.

The chain combines TRBV20-1 with TRBJ2-1; D might be TRBD1 or TRBD2, each matching 5 bases. V lost 6 bases, J lost 0 bases, and 12 bases lay in between. The germline V gene encodes CDR1 DFQATT and CDR2 SNEGSKA (reference sequence). The CDR3 extends over 14 amino acids. The CDR3 DNA follows: TGCAGTGCCAATCGGGACCGCTCCTACAATGAGCAGTTCTTC. It codes for CSANRDRSYNEQFF.